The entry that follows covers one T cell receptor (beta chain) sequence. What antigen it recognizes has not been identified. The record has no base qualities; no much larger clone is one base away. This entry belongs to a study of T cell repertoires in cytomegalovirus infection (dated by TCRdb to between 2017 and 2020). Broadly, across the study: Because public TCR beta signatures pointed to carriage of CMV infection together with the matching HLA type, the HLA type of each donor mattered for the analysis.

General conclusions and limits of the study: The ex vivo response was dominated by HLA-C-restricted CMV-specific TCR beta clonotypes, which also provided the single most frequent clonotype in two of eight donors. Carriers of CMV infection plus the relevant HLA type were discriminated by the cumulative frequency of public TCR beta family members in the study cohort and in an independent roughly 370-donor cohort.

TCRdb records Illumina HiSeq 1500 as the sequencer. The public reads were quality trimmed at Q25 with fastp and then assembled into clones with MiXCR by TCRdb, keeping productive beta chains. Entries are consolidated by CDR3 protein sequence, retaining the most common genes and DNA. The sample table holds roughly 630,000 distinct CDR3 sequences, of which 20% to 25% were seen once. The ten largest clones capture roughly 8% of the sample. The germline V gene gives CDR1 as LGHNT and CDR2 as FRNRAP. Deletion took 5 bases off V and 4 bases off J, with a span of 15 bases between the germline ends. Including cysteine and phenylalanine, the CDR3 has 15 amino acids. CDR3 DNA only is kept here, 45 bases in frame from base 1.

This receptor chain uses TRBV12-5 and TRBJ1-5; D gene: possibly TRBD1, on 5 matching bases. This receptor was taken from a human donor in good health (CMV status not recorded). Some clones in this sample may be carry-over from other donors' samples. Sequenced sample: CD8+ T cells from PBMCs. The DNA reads TGTGCTAGTGGTGGGGAAGGGGTCGGGAATCAGCCCCAGCATTTT. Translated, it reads CASGGEGVGNQPQHF.